This TCR beta chain was documented in a study of cytomegalovirus exposure and HLA in healthy donors. Findings and limits, study-wide: The classifier reportedly diagnosed cytomegalovirus status with high sensitivity and specificity. Being productive about 87% or about 30% of the time was typical of most TCR beta V segments in an earlier analysis. Investigators reported fewer than 200 TCR beta chains as tied to cytomegalovirus.

This clone appeared a single time. Its antigen remains unknown. One end of the junction is discordant with germline, which a read error may explain. A multiplex PCR was run with 60 Vbeta primers and 13 Jbeta primers. As handled by the study authors: Counted up in a later analysis, unique TCR beta chains came to some 82 million, with around 11 million shared. Only in-frame clones appear in the TCRdb table, and some are missing; sequencing was by immunoSEQ multiplex PCR. The DNA was the basis for D and trimming; V, J and clone size are from that table. The table lists 200,000 or so clones, around 82% of them singletons. Sequencing input: PBMCs. The sequence came from a woman aged 30 to 39 in good health and CMV-seronegative.

The CDR3 nucleotides are TGTGCCGGCAGTTATTTCCGGGGGGGCAGCTCCTACGAGCAGTACTTC. Its protein is CAGSYFRGGSSYEQYF. The rearrangement uses TRBV6-5 and TRBJ2-7; 8 bases are shared with TRBD2. This CDR3 spans 16 amino acids. Germline values: CDR1 MNHEY, CDR2 SVGAGI.